This T cell receptor beta chain is from a study of CD8 T cells in Susac syndrome. RNA was extracted with the RNeasy kit, and a quantity of roughly 0.5 to 1 ug was reverse transcribed using random hexamers. TCRdb recomputed calls from the immunoSEQ multiplex PCR reads with MiXCR, one row per CDR3 protein. This repertoire shows approximately 270,000 distinct CDR3 sequences, just over 90% found once; its top ten account for less than 0.075%. V was pared by 5 bases and J by 4 bases, with 12 bases of the junction left unmatched. Germline lookup yields CDR1 SGHVS and CDR2 FQNEAQ. The CDR3 spans 16 residues.

Sequenced sample: CD4+ T cells from PBMCs. The receptor was isolated from a human donor with multiple sclerosis. J is TRBJ2-7 and V is TRBV7-8; 9 bases align to TRBD2. CDR3 in amino acids: CASSGNSGGLRYEQYF. CDR3 coding DNA: TGTGCCAGCAGCGGGAATAGCGGGGGATTAAGGTACGAGCAGTACTTC.